This is a list of T cell receptor beta chains from one sample in a study of blood T cell repertoires in COVID-19. Sequenced by immunoSEQ multiplex PCR; TCRdb stores in-frame clones only, minus some. The table records about 130,000 clones, approximately 74% of them present only once. Material for sequencing was peripheral blood. Source of these receptors: an older woman with acute or convalescent COVID-19. Both conserved end residues are part of each CDR3. The D gene is left open where the match is weak. Some rows mark clone size as missing; the rest say once, few, many or name a class of expanded clone.

D: .; length: 13; J: TRBJ2-3; V: TRBV11-2; size: .; DNA: TGTGCCAGCAGCATGACCCGGGACATCACGCAGTATTTT; CDR3: CASSMTRDITQYF
D: TRBD1; length: 16; J: TRBJ1-5; V: TRBV19; size: .; DNA: TGTGCCAGTAGTATACAGGGGGCGCGGAGCAATCAGCCCCAGCATTTT; CDR3: CASSIQGARSNQPQHF
D: .; length: 14; J: TRBJ1-2; V: TRBV3-1/TRBV3-2; size: .; DNA: TGTGCCAGCAGCCAAGATTTGGCAGGGTATGGCTACACCTTC; CDR3: CASSQDLAGYGYTF
D: .; length: 13; J: TRBJ1-1; V: TRBV25-1; size: .; DNA: TGTGCCAGCTCCCAGGGGTGGGCCGGTGAAGCTTTCTTT; CDR3: CASSQGWAGEAFF
D: .; length: 13; J: TRBJ2-3; V: TRBV29-1; size: many; DNA: TGCAGCGCCCAGATCGGGAGCACAGATACGCAGTATTTT; CDR3: CSAQIGSTDTQYF
D: .; length: 14; J: TRBJ1-6; V: TRBV19; size: few; DNA: TGTGCCAGTAGAAGCAACAGGGAGAATTCACCCCTCCACTTT; CDR3: CASRSNRENSPLHF
D: TRBD1; length: 13; J: TRBJ2-1; V: TRBV7-9; size: few; DNA: TGTGCCAGCAGTCAACAGGGGGCTTGGGAGCAGTTCTTC; CDR3: CASSQQGAWEQFF
D: TRBD1; length: 12; J: TRBJ2-4; V: TRBV6-6; size: .; DNA: TGTGCCAGCAGTATGACAGGGAACATTCAGTACTTC; CDR3: CASSMTGNIQYF
D: TRBD1; length: 14; J: TRBJ1-1; V: TRBV6-5; size: .; DNA: TGTGCCAGCATTAGAGACAGGGTGGGCACTGAAGCTTTCTTT; CDR3: CASIRDRVGTEAFF
D: .; length: 16; J: TRBJ1-1; V: TRBV5-1; size: many; DNA: TGCGCCAGCAGCTTGGAAGGCAGGGCCTCGAACACTGAAGCTTTCTTT; CDR3: CASSLEGRASNTEAFF
D: TRBD2; length: 16; J: TRBJ2-1; V: TRBV7-6; size: .; DNA: TGTGCCAGCAGCGAACTGGGACTAGCGGGGGACAATGAGCAGTTCTTC; CDR3: CASSELGLAGDNEQFF
D: TRBD2; length: 14; J: TRBJ2-7; V: TRBV5-4; size: once; DNA: TGTGCCAGCAGCTTGCCGGGAGGGCCCGACGAGCAGTACTTC; CDR3: CASSLPGGPDEQYF
D: TRBD1; length: 12; J: TRBJ2-7; V: TRBV12-3/TRBV12-4; size: .; DNA: TGTGCCAGCAGTCTACAGGGGATCGAGCAGTACTTC; CDR3: CASSLQGIEQYF
D: TRBD2; length: 15; J: TRBJ2-5; V: TRBV7-6; size: .; DNA: TGTGCCAGCAGCTTAAATTGGGGGGGAAAAGAGACCCAGTACTTC; CDR3: CASSLNWGGKETQYF
D: .; length: 17; J: TRBJ1-3; V: TRBV7-6; size: few; DNA: TGTGCCAGCAGCCGCCATCGGATTGGGGAGGCTGGAAACACCATATATTTT; CDR3: CASSRHRIGEAGNTIYF
D: .; length: 14; J: TRBJ1-4; V: TRBV7-9; size: .; DNA: TGTGCCAGCAGCTTAGCCGGGACTGGTGAAAAACTGTTTTTT; CDR3: CASSLAGTGEKLFF